These 15 T cell receptor beta chains were all obtained from the same sample, sequenced in a study of T cell responses to AZD1222 COVID-19 vaccine. Clones were sequenced by immunoSEQ multiplex PCR, and TCRdb holds only the in-frame ones, with some missing. The sample lists more than 140,000 clones, around nine tenths occurring once. The source was peripheral blood, collected on day 0 of AZD1222 vaccination. The receptors originated from an adult in good health.

To note about this clone: The same CDR3 also results from other DNA sequences found in this sample. The chain links TRBV6-5 to TRBJ1-5; 10 nucleotides agree with TRBD1. Germline V gene data show CDR1 as MNHEY and CDR2 as SVGAGI. This CDR3 is built from 15 residues. Unmatched junction bases numbered 8, after V lost 9 bases and J lost 3 bases. The CDR3 region is CASSPGTGANQPQHF. In DNA form, the CDR3 reads TGTGCCAGTTCCCCAGGGACAGGGGCCAATCAGCCCCAGCATTTT.

The genes are TRBV11-2 and TRBJ2-5, with D possibly TRBD2 on 5 matching bases. V was trimmed by 5 bases and J by 5 bases, leaving 12 bases between them. Per germline, CDR1 SGHAT and CDR2 FQNNGV. This CDR3 has 13 amino acids. The CDR3 reads CASSPMGGETQYF. The CDR3 nucleotides read TGTGCCAGCAGCCCTATGGGCGGGGAGACCCAGTACTTC.

J is TRBJ2-1 and V is TRBV18; D is undetermined. The CDR3 totals 14 residues. Germline assignment: CDR1 KGHSH and CDR2 LQKENI. The germline V and J ends were trimmed by 1 base and 14 bases, with 18 bases remaining between them. CDR3 sequence reads: CASSPRLATLDEFF. The DNA of the CDR3 is TGTGCCAGCTCACCACGGCTGGCTACCCTAGATGAGTTCTTC.

The chain has TRBV19 and TRBJ2-1, with 10 bases matching TRBD1. The V segment lost 11 bases and the J segment 3 bases; nucleotides outside the gene matches: 13. CDR3 length: 16 residues. CDR1 and CDR2 (germline): LNHDA, SQIVND (reference sequence). DNA of the CDR3: TGTGCCTCAGTCGGACAGGGGGAGTTCCTCTACAATGAGCAGTTCTTC. Translating gives CASVGQGEFLYNEQFF.

The CDR3 sequence: CASSSPAGTNYGYTF. CDR3 DNA: TGTGCCAGCAGTTCCCCGGCAGGGACTAACTATGGCTACACCTTC. V usage is TRBV28 and J usage is TRBJ1-2; D is possibly TRBD1 (5 bases). The V gene lost 4 bases and the J gene lost 0 bases, with 12 bases spanning the gap. CDR1 and CDR2 (germline): MDHEN, SYDVKM. The CDR3 sequence is 15 residues long.

The rearrangement uses TRBV30 and TRBJ2-7; D is unresolved. V was shortened by 2 bases and J by 0 bases, with 2 bases between the two germline ends. This CDR3 has 11 residues. Germline lookup yields CDR1 GTSNPN and CDR2 SVGIG (reference sequence). CDR3 DNA sequence: TGTGCCTGGAGTAGCTCCTACGAGCAGTACTTC. It is translated as CAWSSSYEQYF.

The chain links TRBV6-5 to TRBJ1-1; D may be TRBD1 (5 bases). In germline, CDR1 is MNHEY, CDR2 SVGAGI. The CDR3 is 15 residues long. V gave up 7 bases and J gave up 4 bases, with 19 bases separating them. The CDR3 DNA sequence: TGTGCCAGCATACTTGAGGGACGAATATCCACTGAAGCTTTCTTT. This sequence encodes CASILEGRISTEAFF.

This chain uses TRBV6-5 with TRBJ2-5; a weak D match, TRBD1 (5 bases). With 0 bases removed from V and 2 bases from J, the gap between germline ends came to 7 bases. In germline, CDR1 is MNHEY, CDR2 SVGAGI. This CDR3 region has 14 residues. The CDR3 DNA reads as TGTGCCAGCAGTTACTCGAGACAGCAAGAGACCCAGTACTTC. Translated, it gives CASSYSRQQETQYF.

CDR3 in DNA: TGTGCCAGCAGCTTGCCCGGGCTGAGCTATGGCTACACCTTC. Its protein is CASSLPGLSYGYTF. The chain uses TRBV5-8 and TRBJ1-2; D is unclear. The CDR3 sequence is 14 residues long. Trimming left V 1 base short and J 4 bases short, with 11 bases between. Germline values: CDR1 SGHTS, CDR2 YDEGEE.

V is TRBV19 and J is TRBJ2-7; 7 bases agree with TRBD1. J gave up 1 base and V 4 bases, and 10 bases lay outside the gene matches. The CDR3 has 16 residues. Looked up from germline, CDR1 is LNHDA and CDR2 is SQIVND (reference sequence). The DNA for the CDR3 is TGTGCCAGTAGTAACCCGGACAGGTCCGCTTCCTACGAGCAGTACTTC. The encoded protein is CASSNPDRSASYEQYF.

The gene calls are TRBV4-1 and TRBJ1-5; D remains unclear. V dropped 1 base and J dropped 1 base, with 11 bases sitting between them. This CDR3 has 16 amino acids. Germline assignment: CDR1 MGHRA and CDR2 YSYEKL. The DNA for the CDR3 is TGCGCCAGCAGCCAAGGGTTCGGCAGCAGCAATCAGCCCCAGCATTTT. Translated: CASSQGFGSSNQPQHF.

The chain links TRBV4-3 to TRBJ2-3, with 12 bases aligning to TRBD2. In germline, CDR1 is LGHNA, CDR2 YSLEER. V lost 8 bases to trimming and J lost 3 bases; unmatched junction nucleotides: 0. The length of the CDR3 is 13 residues. CDR3 sequence (DNA): TGCGCCAGCGGACTAGCGGGGACAGATACGCAGTATTTT. Translated: CASGLAGTDTQYF.

The table lists this clone with a few counts. The V and J genes are TRBV6-5 and TRBJ2-7, with D perhaps TRBD1 or TRBD2 (5 bases each). The CDR3 is 14 amino acids. V gave up 6 bases and J gave up 3 bases, with 15 bases separating them. Germline CDR1 MNHEY, CDR2 SVGAGI. The CDR3 is CASRRTRESYEQYF. DNA of the CDR3: TGTGCCAGCAGACGGACCAGGGAGAGCTACGAGCAGTACTTC.

The V and J genes are TRBV4-3 and TRBJ1-6, with D unclear. The germline gives CDR1 LGHNA, CDR2 YSLEER. The CDR3 is made up of 15 amino acids. The V and J ends lost 0 bases and 11 bases respectively, with 14 bases between them. CDR3 region: CASSQDRGRPAPLHF. The CDR3, as DNA: TGCGCCAGCAGCCAAGATCGAGGCAGGCCCGCACCCCTCCACTTT.

The CDR3 loop is CASSTTSGLTYEQYF. The CDR3 bases are TGTGCCAGCAGCACCACTAGCGGGCTGACCTACGAGCAGTACTTC. The V gene is TRBV11-2, the J gene TRBJ2-7; 9 nucleotides match TRBD2. The CDR3 has 15 amino acids. Germline values: CDR1 SGHAT, CDR2 FQNNGV. With V trimmed by 5 bases and J by 2 bases, 7 bases remained unmatched.